This T cell receptor (beta chain) comes out of a study of cytotoxic CD8 clonotypes in ibrutinib-treated CLL. Overall study context: Investigators reported roughly 24 partial and 2 complete responses; after median around 63 months, roughly 14 patients remained remitted and about 12 progressed. Sample averages reached 250,000 or so productive templates and under 100,000 productive rearrangements.

The protocol was immunoSEQ multiplex PCR, while the TCRdb copy is restricted to in-frame clones and leaves out a portion. The repertoire holds more than 70,000 clones, roughly 83% seen once, with more than 4.5% in the top ten. Findings of the study overall: Clonality showed a rise at ibrutinib response that reversed toward baseline at progression. Samples were collected at differing times from sustained-remission and progressing patients.

A remark on this clone: As yet, its antigen is unknown.

The specimen was PBMCs, collected after 12 months of ibrutinib treatment. This TCR derives from a human donor with chronic lymphocytic leukemia.

Written as DNA, the CDR3 is TGTGCCAGCAGCACCGAGACTAGCGACTACGAGCAGTACTTC. This gives the protein CASSTETSDYEQYF. V is TRBV7-2 and J is TRBJ2-7, with TRBD2 identical over 8 bases. The germline V gene has CDR1 SGHTA and CDR2 FQGNSA. The CDR3 has 14 amino acids. V lost 5 bases, J lost 3 bases, and 6 bases stayed unmatched.